The subject of this entry is one T cell receptor beta chain. Its antigen is as yet unknown. The PCR was carried out with 60 Vbeta primers and 13 Jbeta primers. The protocol was immunoSEQ multiplex PCR, while the TCRdb copy is restricted to in-frame clones and leaves out a portion. Across approximately 50,000 clones, the top ten clones capture over 2% of the sample. The V end was cut by 4 bases, the J end by 5 bases, with 14 bases between. This CDR3 has 14 amino acids. The germline gives CDR1 SGHNT, CDR2 YENEEA. This entry comes from a study of cytomegalovirus exposure and HLA in healthy donors. Overall study context: Caucasian-associated ancestry cluster membership applied to about four fifths of a few hundred genotyped donors.

Points from the study as a whole: An assumption of roughly uniform sequencing depth across donors underlay the presence/absence analyses. Some V segments, TRBV6-2 and TRBV6-3 among them, were indistinguishable and were therefore excluded. Rare TCR sequences predominated, though certain public TCRs were found in many donors.

V usage is TRBV11-3 and J usage is TRBJ2-5; a possible D gene is TRBD1 (5 bases). This clonotype was sampled from a woman in her 40s in good health and CMV-seronegative. The sample comprised PBMCs. The CDR3 bases are TGTGCCAGCAGCTCCTATCAGGGTTTTGAGACCCAGTACTTC. Encoded protein: CASSSYQGFETQYF.